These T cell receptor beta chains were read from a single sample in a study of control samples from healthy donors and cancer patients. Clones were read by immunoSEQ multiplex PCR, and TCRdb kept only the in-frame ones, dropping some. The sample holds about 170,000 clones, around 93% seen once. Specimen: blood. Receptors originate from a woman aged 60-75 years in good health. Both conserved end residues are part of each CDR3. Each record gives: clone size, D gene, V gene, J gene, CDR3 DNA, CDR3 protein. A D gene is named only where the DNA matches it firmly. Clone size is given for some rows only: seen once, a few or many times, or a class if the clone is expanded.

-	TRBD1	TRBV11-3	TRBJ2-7	TGTGCCAGCAGCCCCGGGACAGGAAAAGACGAGCAGTACTTC	CASSPGTGKDEQYF
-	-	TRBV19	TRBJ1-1	TGTGCCAGTAGTGGGTGGCAGGAAGACACTGAAGCTTTCTTT	CASSGWQEDTEAFF
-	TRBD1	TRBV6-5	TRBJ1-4	TGTGCCAGCAGTTACGGGACAGGGGGTGGTGAAAAACTGTTTTTT	CASSYGTGGGEKLFF
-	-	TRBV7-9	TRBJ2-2	TGTGCCAGCAGCACCTACCCCGCGAACACCGGGGAGCTGTTTTTT	CASSTYPANTGELFF
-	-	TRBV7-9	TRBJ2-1	TGTGCCAGCAGCCCTCCCACCGGGGAGATGGCCTACAATGAGCAGTTCTTC	CASSPPTGEMAYNEQFF
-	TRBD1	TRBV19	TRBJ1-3	TGTGCCAGTAGGGACAGGCCCTCTGGAAACACCATATATTTT	CASRDRPSGNTIYF
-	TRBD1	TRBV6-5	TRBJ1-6	TGTGCCAGCAGTTCCATGACAGGGGACGGTTCACCCCTCCACTTT	CASSSMTGDGSPLHF
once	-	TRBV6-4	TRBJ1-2	TGTGCCAGCAGTGACGGGTACTATGGCTACACCTTC	CASSDGYYGYTF
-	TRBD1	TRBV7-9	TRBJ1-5	TGTGCCAGCAGCATGGGACAGCATAGCAATCAGCCCCAGCATTTT	CASSMGQHSNQPQHF
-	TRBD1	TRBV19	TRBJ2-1	TGTGCCAGTAGTACCGCCCCCAGGGGGAGGACAGGGGTTCGGAATGAGCAGTTCTTC	CASSTAPRGRTGVRNEQFF
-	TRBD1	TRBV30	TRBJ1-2	TGTGCCACTGGACAGGGGGCTTATGGCTACACCTTC	CATGQGAYGYTF
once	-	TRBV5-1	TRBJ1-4	TGCGCCAGCAGCTTGGGACTCGATAATGAAAAACTGTTTTTT	CASSLGLDNEKLFF
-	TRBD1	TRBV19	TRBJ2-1	TGTGCCAGTAGTGATCGGACAGGGGGCCTCTACAATGAGCAGTTCTTC	CASSDRTGGLYNEQFF
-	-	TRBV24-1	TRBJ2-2	TGTGCCACCAGTGCCGAGGGGGGCTCCGGGGAGCTGTTTTTT	CATSAEGGSGELFF
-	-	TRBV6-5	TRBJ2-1	TGTGCCAGCGGCCAGGACAGAGACTCCTACAATGAGCAGTTCTTC	CASGQDRDSYNEQFF
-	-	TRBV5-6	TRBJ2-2	TGTGCCAGCAGCTTGCGTCGGACAGAGCTGTTTTTT	CASSLRRTELFF
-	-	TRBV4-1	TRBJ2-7	TGCGCCAGCAGCCAAGATGCCAGCTACGAGCAGTACTTC	CASSQDASYEQYF
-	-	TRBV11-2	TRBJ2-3	TGTGCCAGCAGCTTTCGACAGGTAGAAACAGATACGCAGTATTTT	CASSFRQVETDTQYF
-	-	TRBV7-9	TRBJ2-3	TGTGCCAGCAGTCCCGACCTCACTAGCACAGATACGCAGTATTTT	CASSPDLTSTDTQYF
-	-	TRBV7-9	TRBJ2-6	TGTGCCAGCAGCCCCCGCGGCGACTCTGGGGCCAACGTCCTGACTTTC	CASSPRGDSGANVLTF
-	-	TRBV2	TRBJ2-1	TGTGCCAGCAGTGTTCTACACGAGCAGTTCTTC	CASSVLHEQFF
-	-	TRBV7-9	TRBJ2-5	TGTGCCAGCAGCTTTACCGCCACTACTGAGACCCAGTACTTC	CASSFTATTETQYF
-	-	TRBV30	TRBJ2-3	TGTGCCTGGAGTGTGGGGACCGATACGCAGTATTTT	CAWSVGTDTQYF
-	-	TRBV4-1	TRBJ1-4	TGCGCCAGCAGCCAAGTTCTGGTTAGCCTCATTCAAAAACTGTTTTTT	CASSQVLVSLIQKLFF
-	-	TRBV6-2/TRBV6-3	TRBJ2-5	TGTGCCAGCAGTCCCCACCAAGAGACCCAGTACTTC	CASSPHQETQYF
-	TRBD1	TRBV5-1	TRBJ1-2	TGCGCCAGCAGCCGGTTGGAGACAGGGGGTTCAGCTAACTATGGCTACACCTTC	CASSRLETGGSANYGYTF
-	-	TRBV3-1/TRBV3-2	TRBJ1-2	TGTGCCAGCAGCGGAGGGGGTTGGGGCTACACCTTC	CASSGGGWGYTF
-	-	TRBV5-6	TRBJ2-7	TGTGCCAGCAGCTTGGGATACGAGCAGTACTTC	CASSLGYEQYF
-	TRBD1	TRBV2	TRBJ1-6	TGTGCCAGCAGTGAGGCCGGGACAGGAAATTCACCCCTCCACTTT	CASSEAGTGNSPLHF
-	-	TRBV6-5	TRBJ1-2	TGTGCCAGCAGTTACTCAATTTCGGCTCTTGGCGGCTACACCTTC	CASSYSISALGGYTF
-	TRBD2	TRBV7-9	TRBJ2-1	TGTGCCAGCAGCCAATGGCTTGGACTAGCGGTGCGCAATGAGCAGTTCTTC	CASSQWLGLAVRNEQFF
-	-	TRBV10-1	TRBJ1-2	TGCGCCAGCAGATTGGGCCGGGAGGGCTACACCTTC	CASRLGREGYTF
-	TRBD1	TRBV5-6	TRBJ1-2	TGTGCCAGCAGAGCCCGGGACAGGGTCGGCTATGGCTACACCTTC	CASRARDRVGYGYTF
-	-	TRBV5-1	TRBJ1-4	TGCGCCAGCAGCTCAAGACAGACAACTAATGAAAAACTGTTTTTT	CASSSRQTTNEKLFF
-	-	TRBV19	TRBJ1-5	TGTGCCAGTAGTATAGTCCCGGGTTTGCAGCCCCAGCATTTT	CASSIVPGLQPQHF
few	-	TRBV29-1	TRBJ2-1	TGCAGCGTTACCAGGGGTGGTGAGCAGTTCTTC	CSVTRGGEQFF
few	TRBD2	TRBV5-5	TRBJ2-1	TGTGCCAGCAGCTCCCCGGGGGGTGGGGCCTACAATGAGCAGTTCTTC	CASSSPGGGAYNEQFF
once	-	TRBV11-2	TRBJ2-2	TGTGCCAGCAGCCGTTTGCGGGGCCCCAAGGGGGAGCTGTTTTTT	CASSRLRGPKGELFF
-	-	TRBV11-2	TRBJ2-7	TGTGCCAGCAGCTTAGCGTTGAATGCTGAGCAGTACTTC	CASSLALNAEQYF
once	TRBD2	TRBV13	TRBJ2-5	TGTGCCAGCAGCCCGGGACTAGCGGGGATAATGGAAGAGACCCAGTACTTC	CASSPGLAGIMEETQYF
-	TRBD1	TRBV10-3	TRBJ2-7	TGTGCCATCAGTGCTGGACAGGTCTCCTACGAGCAGTACTTC	CAISAGQVSYEQYF
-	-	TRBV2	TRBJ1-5	TGTGCCAGCAGTGAAATTCCGGGGGTACATCAGCCCCAGCATTTT	CASSEIPGVHQPQHF
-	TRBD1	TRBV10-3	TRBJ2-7	TGTGCCATCAGGGGGACAGGGTTGAGCTCCTACGAGCAGTACTTC	CAIRGTGLSSYEQYF
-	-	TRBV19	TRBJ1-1	TGTGCCACCACGGGGCCTTACACTGAAGCTTTCTTT	CATTGPYTEAFF
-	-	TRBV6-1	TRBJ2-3	TGTGCCAGCAGTGATACACGCGAGGAGGATACGCAGTATTTT	CASSDTREEDTQYF
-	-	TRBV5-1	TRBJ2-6	TGCGCCACCGGACGGGAAACTGGGGCCAACGTCCTGACTTTC	CATGRETGANVLTF
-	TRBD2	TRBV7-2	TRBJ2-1	TGTGCCAGCAGCACGGGACTAGCGGGGATGGTCGATGAGCAGTTCTTC	CASSTGLAGMVDEQFF
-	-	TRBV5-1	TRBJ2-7	TGCGCCAGCAGCTTGGTGGCAGGGGAGAACTACGAGCAGTACTTC	CASSLVAGENYEQYF
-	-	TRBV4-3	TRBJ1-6	TGCGCCAGCAGCCAAGAAGGGACCAGGGGAGGATCACCCCTCCACTTT	CASSQEGTRGGSPLHF
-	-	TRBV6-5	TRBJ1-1	TGTGCCAGCAGTTATCAAGGGAGGGAAGCTTTCTTT	CASSYQGREAFF
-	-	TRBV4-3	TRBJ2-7	TGCGCCAGCAGCCAAGAATACACCGGCTCCTACGAGCAGTACTTC	CASSQEYTGSYEQYF
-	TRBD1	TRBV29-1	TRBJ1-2	TGCAGCGTGGTGGGACAGGTATTTGACGGCTACACCTTC	CSVVGQVFDGYTF
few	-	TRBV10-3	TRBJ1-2	TGTGCCAACTCGGGGGCAGTTGACTATGGCTACACCTTC	CANSGAVDYGYTF
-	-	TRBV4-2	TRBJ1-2	TGTGCCAGCAGCCAACGGGCTGGGGGCTATGGCTACACCTTC	CASSQRAGGYGYTF
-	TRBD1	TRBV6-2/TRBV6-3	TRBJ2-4	TGTGCCAGCAGTTACCCGACAGGGGATACGGCGTCGGCCAAAAACATTCAGTACTTC	CASSYPTGDTASAKNIQYF
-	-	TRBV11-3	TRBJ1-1	TGTGCCAGCAGCTCAGGACCGTCGAACACTGAAGCTTTCTTT	CASSSGPSNTEAFF
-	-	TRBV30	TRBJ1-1	TGTGCCTGGAGTGGACAGATGAACACTGAAGCTTTCTTT	CAWSGQMNTEAFF
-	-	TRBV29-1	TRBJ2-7	TGCAGCGTCGAATCCGGCTACGAGCAGTACTTC	CSVESGYEQYF
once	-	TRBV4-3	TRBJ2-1	TGCGCCAGCAGCCGAGCCGGGACACCCTACAATGAGCAGTTCTTC	CASSRAGTPYNEQFF